Included here is one T cell receptor (beta chain) sequence, with context. This sample stems from a study of monozygotic twins with inflammatory bowel disease. The CDR3 has 13 amino acids. From germline, CDR1 is SQVTM and CDR2 ANQGSEA. Each TCR library used 3500 ng of total RNA. TCRdb reanalyzed the 5' RACE reads and collapses them to one entry per CDR3 protein, without DNA. Here the sample table reports under 350,000 distinct CDR3 sequences. The chain carries TRBV29-1 and TRBJ2-1; TCRdb selects TRBD2, and the lack of DNA leaves this call unchecked. The specimen sequenced was blood. The sequence was collected from a human donor with ulcerative colitis or Crohn's disease, or a healthy co-twin of an affected twin (not recorded which). CDR3 in amino acids: CSTSGMAPLEQFF.